The sequence of this TCR beta chain was determined in a study of cytomegalovirus exposure and HLA in healthy donors. This PCR relied on a set of 60 Vbeta primers and 13 Jbeta primers. Here immunoSEQ multiplex PCR was the method, and the copy in TCRdb shows in-frame clones only, minus some. Counted here are approximately 110,000 clones, about 74% occurring once; the ten biggest clones make up around 4.2%. This CDR3 is built from 14 residues. Germline values: CDR1 SGHAT, CDR2 FQDESV (reference sequence). Trimming pared 3 bases from V and 4 bases from J, leaving 11 bases between. The chain has TRBV11-1 and TRBJ2-3, with TRBD2 as a possible D gene (5 bases). The specimen was PBMCs. The receptor comes from a woman aged 45 to 65 in good health and CMV-seropositive. The CDR3: CASSFSGISDTQYF. The DNA for the CDR3 is TGTGCCAGCAGCTTCAGCGGAATCTCAGATACGCAGTATTTT.